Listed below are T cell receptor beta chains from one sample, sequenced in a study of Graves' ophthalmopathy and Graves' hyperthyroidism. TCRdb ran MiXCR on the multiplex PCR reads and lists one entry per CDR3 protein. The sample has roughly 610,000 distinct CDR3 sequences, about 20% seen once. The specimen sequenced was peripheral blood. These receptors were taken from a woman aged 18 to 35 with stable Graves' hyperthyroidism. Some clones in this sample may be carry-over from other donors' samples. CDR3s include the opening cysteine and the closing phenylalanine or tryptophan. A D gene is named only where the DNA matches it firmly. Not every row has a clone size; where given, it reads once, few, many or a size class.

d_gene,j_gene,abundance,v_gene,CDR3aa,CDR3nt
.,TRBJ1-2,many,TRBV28,CASSQTDNYGYTF,TGTGCCAGCAGTCAAACCGATAACTATGGCTACACCTTC
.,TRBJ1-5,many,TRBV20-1,CSARTLSNQPQHF,TGCAGTGCTCGGACCCTGAGCAATCAGCCCCAGCATTTT
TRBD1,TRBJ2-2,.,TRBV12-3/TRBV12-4,CASTRTGVAGELFF,TGTGCCAGCACCCGGACAGGGGTCGCCGGGGAGCTGTTTTTT
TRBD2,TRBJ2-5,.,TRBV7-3,CASSLSGLAGFETQYF,TGTGCCAGCAGCCTCTCGGGACTAGCGGGATTTGAGACCCAGTACTTC
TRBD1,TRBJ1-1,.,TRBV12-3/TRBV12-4,CASSSDRDRSEAFF,TGTGCCAGCAGTTCCGACAGGGATCGGTCTGAAGCTTTCTTT
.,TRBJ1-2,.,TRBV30,CAWSGARVNYGYTF,TGTGCCTGGAGTGGGGCGCGAGTTAACTATGGCTACACCTTC
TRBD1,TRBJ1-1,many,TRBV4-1,CASSHETGGRLNTEAFF,TGCGCCAGCAGCCATGAGACAGGGGGGAGGTTGAACACTGAAGCTTTCTTT
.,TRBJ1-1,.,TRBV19,CASSPLGVMNTEAFF,TGTGCCAGTAGTCCACTAGGAGTGATGAACACTGAAGCTTTCTTT
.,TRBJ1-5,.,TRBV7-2,CASSLAVDQPQHF,TGTGCCAGCAGCTTAGCCGTTGATCAGCCCCAGCATTTT
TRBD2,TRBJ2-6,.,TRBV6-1,CASRTPGGTGANVLTF,TGTGCCAGCAGGACTCCGGGGGGAACTGGGGCCAACGTCCTGACTTTC
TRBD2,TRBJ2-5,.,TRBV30,CAWSQSGRGETQYF,TGTGCCTGGAGCCAAAGCGGGAGGGGGGAGACCCAGTACTTC
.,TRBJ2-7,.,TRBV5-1,CASSLEGSAHEQYF,TGCGCCAGCAGCTTGGAAGGGAGTGCCCACGAGCAGTACTTC
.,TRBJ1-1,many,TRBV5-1,CASSFGGASNTEAFF,TGCGCCAGCAGCTTCGGAGGGGCGAGCAACACTGAAGCTTTCTTT
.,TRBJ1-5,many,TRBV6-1,CASSEANRVNQPQHF,TGTGCCAGCAGTGAAGCGAACAGGGTCAATCAGCCCCAGCATTTT
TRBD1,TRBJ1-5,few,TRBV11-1,CASSSGPGQGNSNQPQHF,TGTGCCAGCAGCTCCGGGCCGGGACAGGGAAATAGCAATCAGCCCCAGCATTTT
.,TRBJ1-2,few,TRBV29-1,CSVEDGGHDYGYTF,TGCAGCGTTGAAGATGGAGGACATGACTATGGCTACACCTTC
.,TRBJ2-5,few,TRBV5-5,CASMIGGELGRTQYF,TGTGCCAGCATGATAGGCGGGGAATTAGGGCGGACCCAGTACTTC
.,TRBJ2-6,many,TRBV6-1,CATTWGSGANVLTF,TGTGCCACCACCTGGGGTTCTGGGGCCAACGTCCTGACTTTC
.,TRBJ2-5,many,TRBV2,CASSEGQETQYF,TGTGCCAGCAGTGAAGGGCAAGAGACCCAGTACTTC
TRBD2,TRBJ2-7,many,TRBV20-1,CSARRRGGLRYEQYF,TGCAGTGCTAGAAGGCGGGGGGGCCTAAGGTACGAGCAGTACTTC
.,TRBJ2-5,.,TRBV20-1,CSARDWGLAAQETQYF,TGCAGTGCTAGAGATTGGGGACTCGCCGCCCAAGAGACCCAGTACTTC
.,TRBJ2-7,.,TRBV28,CASRGGLSADEQYF,TGTGCCAGCAGGGGTGGACTTTCCGCCGACGAGCAGTACTTC
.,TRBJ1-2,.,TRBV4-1,CASSQGNRDGYTF,TGCGCCAGCAGCCAAGGCAATAGGGATGGCTACACCTTC